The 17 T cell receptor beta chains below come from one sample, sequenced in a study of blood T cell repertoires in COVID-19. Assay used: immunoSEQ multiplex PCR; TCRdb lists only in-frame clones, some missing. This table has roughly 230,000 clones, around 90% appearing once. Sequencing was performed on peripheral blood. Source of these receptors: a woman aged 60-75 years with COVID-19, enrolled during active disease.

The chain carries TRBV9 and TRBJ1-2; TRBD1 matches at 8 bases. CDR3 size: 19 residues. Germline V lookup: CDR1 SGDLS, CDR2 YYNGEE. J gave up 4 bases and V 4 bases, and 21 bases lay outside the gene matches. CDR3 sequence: CASSPTLRQGSLSVYGYTF. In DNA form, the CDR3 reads TGTGCCAGCAGCCCCACCTTAAGACAGGGGAGTTTATCAGTCTATGGCTACACCTTC.

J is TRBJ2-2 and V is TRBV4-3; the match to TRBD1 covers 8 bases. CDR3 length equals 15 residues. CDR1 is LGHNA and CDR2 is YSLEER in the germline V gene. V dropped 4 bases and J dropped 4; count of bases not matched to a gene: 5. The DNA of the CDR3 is TGCGCCAGCAGCCTTGACAGGGGTACCACCGGGGAGCTGTTTTTT. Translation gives CASSLDRGTTGELFF.

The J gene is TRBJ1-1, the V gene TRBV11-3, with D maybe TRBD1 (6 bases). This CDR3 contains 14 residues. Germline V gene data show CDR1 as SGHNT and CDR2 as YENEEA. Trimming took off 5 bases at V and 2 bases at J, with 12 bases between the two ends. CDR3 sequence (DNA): TGTGCCAGCAGCCCGACGGGGGGCAACACTGAAGCTTTCTTT. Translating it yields CASSPTGGNTEAFF.

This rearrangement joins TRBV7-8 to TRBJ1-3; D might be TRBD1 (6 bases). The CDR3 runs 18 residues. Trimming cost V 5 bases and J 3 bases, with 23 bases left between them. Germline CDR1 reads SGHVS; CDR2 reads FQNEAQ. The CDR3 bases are TGTGCCAGCAGCCAAGGGGATCCAAGGGGACATTATGGAAACACCATATATTTT. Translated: CASSQGDPRGHYGNTIYF.

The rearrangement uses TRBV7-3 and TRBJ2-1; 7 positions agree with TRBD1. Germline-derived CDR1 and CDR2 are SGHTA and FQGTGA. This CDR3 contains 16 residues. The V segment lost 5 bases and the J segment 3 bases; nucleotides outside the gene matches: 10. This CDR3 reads CASSRGGTEGYNEQFF. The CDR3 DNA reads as TGTGCCAGCAGCAGGGGTGGGACAGAAGGCTACAATGAGCAGTTCTTC.

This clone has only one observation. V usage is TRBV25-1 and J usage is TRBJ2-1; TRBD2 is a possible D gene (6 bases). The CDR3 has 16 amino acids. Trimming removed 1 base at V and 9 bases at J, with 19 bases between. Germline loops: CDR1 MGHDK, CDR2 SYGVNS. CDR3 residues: CASSESEGWGDGEQFF. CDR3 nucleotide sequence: TGTGCCAGCAGTGAATCGGAGGGATGGGGGGATGGTGAGCAGTTCTTC.

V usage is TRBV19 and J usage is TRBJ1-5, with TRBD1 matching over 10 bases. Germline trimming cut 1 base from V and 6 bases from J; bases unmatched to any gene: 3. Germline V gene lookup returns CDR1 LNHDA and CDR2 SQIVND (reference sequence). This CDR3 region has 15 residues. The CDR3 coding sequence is TGTGCCAGTAGTATAGGGGACAGGGGAGGTCAGCCCCAGCATTTT. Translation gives CASSIGDRGGQPQHF.

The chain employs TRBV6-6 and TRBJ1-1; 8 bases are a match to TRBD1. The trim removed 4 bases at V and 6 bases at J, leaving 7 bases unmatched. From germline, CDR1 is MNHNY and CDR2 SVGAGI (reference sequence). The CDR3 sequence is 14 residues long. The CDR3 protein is CASSSVTGVAEAFF. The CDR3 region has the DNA TGTGCCAGCAGTTCCGTGACAGGGGTGGCTGAAGCTTTCTTT.

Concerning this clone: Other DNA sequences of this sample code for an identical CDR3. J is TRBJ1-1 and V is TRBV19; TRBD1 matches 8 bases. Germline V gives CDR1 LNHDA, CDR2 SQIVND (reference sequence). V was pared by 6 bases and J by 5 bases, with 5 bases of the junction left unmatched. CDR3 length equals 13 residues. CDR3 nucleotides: TGTGCCAGTAGCTCGACAGGGGATACTGAAGCTTTCTTT. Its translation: CASSSTGDTEAFF.

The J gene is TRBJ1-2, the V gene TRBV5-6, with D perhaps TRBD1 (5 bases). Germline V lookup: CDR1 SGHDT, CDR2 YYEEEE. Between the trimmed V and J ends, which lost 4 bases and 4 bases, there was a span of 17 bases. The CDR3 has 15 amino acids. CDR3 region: CASSLIRVAVYGYTF. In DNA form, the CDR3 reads TGTGCCAGCAGCCTCATCAGGGTAGCGGTCTATGGCTACACCTTC.

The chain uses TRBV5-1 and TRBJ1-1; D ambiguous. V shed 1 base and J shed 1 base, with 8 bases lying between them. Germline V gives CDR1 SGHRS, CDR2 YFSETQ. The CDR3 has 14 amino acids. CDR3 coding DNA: TGCGCCAGCAGCTTGTTCGCGGCGAACACTGAAGCTTTCTTT. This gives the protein CASSLFAANTEAFF.

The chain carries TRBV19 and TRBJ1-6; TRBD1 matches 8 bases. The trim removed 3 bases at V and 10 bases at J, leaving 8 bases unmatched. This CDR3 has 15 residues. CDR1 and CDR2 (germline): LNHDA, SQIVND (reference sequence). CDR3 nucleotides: TGTGCCAGTAGTATCTCGACAGGGGCTATCTCACCCCTCCACTTT. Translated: CASSISTGAISPLHF.

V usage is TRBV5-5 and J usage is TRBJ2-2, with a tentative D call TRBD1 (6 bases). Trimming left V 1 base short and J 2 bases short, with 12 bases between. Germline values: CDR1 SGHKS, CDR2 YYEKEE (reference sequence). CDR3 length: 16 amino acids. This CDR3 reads CASSLSPGANTGELFF. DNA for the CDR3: TGTGCCAGCAGCTTGTCTCCAGGGGCCAACACCGGGGAGCTGTTTTTT.

CDR3 nucleotides: TGTGCCAGCTCCCCCTCGAGCTCCTACGAGCAGTACTTC. This encodes CASSPSSSYEQYF. V gene TRBV19 combines with J gene TRBJ2-7; D is ambiguous. This CDR3 is built from 13 residues. V was cut by 9 bases and J by 0 bases, with 12 bases left in between. The germline V gene encodes CDR1 LNHDA and CDR2 SQIVND (reference sequence).

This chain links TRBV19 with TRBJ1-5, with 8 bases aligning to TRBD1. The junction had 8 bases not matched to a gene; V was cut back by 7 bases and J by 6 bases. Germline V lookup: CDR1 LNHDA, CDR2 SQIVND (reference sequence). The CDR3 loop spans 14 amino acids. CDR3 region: CASTPTGEGQPQHF. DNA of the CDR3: TGTGCCAGTACCCCGACAGGGGAGGGTCAGCCCCAGCATTTT.

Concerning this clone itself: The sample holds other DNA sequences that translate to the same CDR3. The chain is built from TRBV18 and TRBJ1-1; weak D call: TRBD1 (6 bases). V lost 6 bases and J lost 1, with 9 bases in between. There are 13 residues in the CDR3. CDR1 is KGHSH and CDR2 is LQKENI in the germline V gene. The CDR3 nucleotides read TGTGCCAGCTCCCTGGACAGGAACACTGAAGCTTTCTTT. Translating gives CASSLDRNTEAFF.

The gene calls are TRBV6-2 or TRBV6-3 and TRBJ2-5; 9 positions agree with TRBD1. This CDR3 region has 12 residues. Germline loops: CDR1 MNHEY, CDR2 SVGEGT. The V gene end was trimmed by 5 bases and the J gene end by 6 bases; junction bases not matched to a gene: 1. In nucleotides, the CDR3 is TGTGCCAGCAGTGGACAGGGGAAGACCCAGTACTTC. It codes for CASSGQGKTQYF.